This T cell receptor (beta chain) was documented in a study of cytomegalovirus exposure and HLA in healthy donors. About this clone itself: Its antigen remains unknown.

The donors formed part of the approximately 120-subject validation cohort, distinct from the roughly 700-subject first cohort. Germline V gene sequence: CDR1 SNHLY, CDR2 FYNNEI. The CDR3 is made up of 14 amino acids. Trimming cost V 4 bases and J 5 bases; bases outside gene matches: 7. Study-level findings and limits: Per published reports, the classifier diagnosed cytomegalovirus status with high specificity and sensitivity. Cytomegalovirus-associated TCR beta chains were listed, numbering 164.

Clones were read by immunoSEQ multiplex PCR, and TCRdb kept only the in-frame ones, dropping some. Here the sample spans around 300,000 clones, 65% to 90% being singletons. The chain combines TRBV2 with TRBJ1-2; TRBD1 matches at 7 bases. The TCR was taken from a woman between 18 and 29 years old in good health and CMV-seronegative. The sample comprised PBMCs. The CDR3 spells CASSGKQGPYGYTF. For the CDR3, the DNA is TGTGCCAGCAGTGGAAAACAGGGGCCTTATGGCTACACCTTC.